Each of the 9 T cell receptor beta chains below was sequenced from the same sample in a study of CD8+CD57+ T cells in acquired aplastic anemia. Template material for TCR beta VDJ and CDR3 profiling consisted of genomic DNA. TCRdb reprocessed the reads with MiXCR, giving one entry per CDR3 protein. The repertoire has about 190,000 distinct CDR3 sequences, around 50% of them found once; the top ten carry around a sixth. The sample comprised sorted CD4+, CD8+, or CD8+CD57+ T cells (not recorded which) from PBMCs. The receptors come from a human donor in good health, serving as a control.

This clonotype was seen repeatedly, ten times or more. A read error may explain this, as a much larger clone is one base away. The chain couples TRBV10-3 to TRBJ2-7; maybe TRBD1 (6 bases). The length of the CDR3 is 14 residues. The germline gives CDR1 ENHRY, CDR2 SYGVKD. Trimming shortened V by 4 bases and J by 5 bases, and 15 bases separated the two germline ends. The CDR3 sequence: CAISGSGTIDEQYF. The CDR3 bases are TGTGCCATCAGTGGGTCGGGGACAATCGACGAGCAGTACTTC.

This clonotype was seen at least ten times. The chain recombines TRBV7-3 with TRBJ2-5, with TRBD2 matching 10 bases. The CDR3 loop spans 16 amino acids. Per germline, CDR1 SGHTA and CDR2 FQGTGA. The V segment lost 1 base and the J segment 5 bases; nucleotides outside the gene matches: 7. The CDR3 protein is CASSLRGASGGETQYF. CDR3 bases: TGTGCCAGCAGCTTAAGGGGCGCTAGCGGGGGTGAGACCCAGTACTTC. The whole variable domain, remainder taken from reference TRBV7-3 and TRBJ2-5, is GAGVSQTPSNKVTEKGKYVELRCDPISGHTALYWYRQSLGQGPEFLIYFQGTGAADDSGLPNDRFFAVRPEGSVSTLKIQRTERGDSAVYLCASSLRGASGGETQYFGPGTRLLVL.

This rearrangement joins TRBV2 to TRBJ1-5; D is ambiguous. Trimming took 0 bases from V and 3 from J, leaving 12 bases between them. This CDR3 has 16 residues. In germline, CDR1 is SNHLY, CDR2 FYNNEI. CDR3 DNA sequence: TGTGCCAGCAGTGAAGCGAGGAATAGCTTCAATCAGCCCCAGCATTTT. The encoded protein is CASSEARNSFNQPQHF.

This clonotype was observed many times. DNA of the CDR3: TGTGCCAGCAGTGACTCGAGTGGGAATCAGCCCCAGCATTTT. It is translated as CASSDSSGNQPQHF. V is TRBV6-4 and J is TRBJ1-5; D is undetermined. Germline V gives CDR1 MRHNA, CDR2 SNTAGT. V was clipped by 0 bases and J by 4 bases, with 7 bases between them. The CDR3 loop spans 14 amino acids.

The CDR3 DNA follows: TGTGCCATCAGTGAGTCAAGCGGGGGCACAGATACGCAGTATTTT. It translates to CAISESSGGTDTQYF. The J gene is TRBJ2-3, the V gene TRBV10-3; 7 nucleotides match TRBD2. With V trimmed by 0 bases and J by 1 base, 1 base remained unmatched. Per germline, CDR1 ENHRY and CDR2 SYGVKD. CDR3 length: 15 amino acids.

There are many counts of this clonotype. The chain joins TRBV7-2 to TRBJ1-2; D is uncertain. The CDR3 extends over 17 amino acids. V was pared by 1 base and J by 4 bases, with 19 bases between. CDR1 is SGHTA, CDR2 FQGNSA, per germline. CDR3 DNA sequence: TGTGCCAGCAGCTTAGGTTCAGTTTTGACGGAGTCCTATGGCTACACCTTC. Translated: CASSLGSVLTESYGYTF.

The V call is TRBV7-9, the J call TRBJ2-7, with TRBD1 identical over 8 bases. Per germline, CDR1 SEHNR and CDR2 FQNEAQ (reference sequence). This CDR3 is built from 14 residues. The junction had 11 bases not matched to a gene; V was cut back by 4 bases and J by 9 bases. The DNA for the CDR3 is TGTGCCAGCAGCTGCCAGGGGGCGGCCTTTGGGCAGTACTTC. Amino acid sequence: CASSCQGAAFGQYF.

This clonotype has a count of ten or more. The V call is TRBV24-1, the J call TRBJ1-1, with D perhaps matching TRBD1 (5 bases). Deletions cut 5 bases from V and 1 base from J, with 7 bases between. Germline CDR1 and CDR2: KGHDR and SFDVKD. The length of the CDR3 is 13 residues. In nucleotides, the CDR3 is TGTGCCACCAGTGGTAGGGGGAACACTGAAGCTTTCTTT. Translating it yields CATSGRGNTEAFF.

The V call is TRBV24-1, the J call TRBJ1-2; 8 bases agree with TRBD1. Germline lookup yields CDR1 KGHDR and CDR2 SFDVKD. V lost 4 bases, J lost 4 bases, and 7 bases stayed unmatched. The CDR3 loop spans 15 amino acids. This CDR3 reads CATSDDRGDFYGYTF. Here the CDR3 DNA reads TGTGCCACCAGTGACGACAGGGGTGACTTCTATGGCTACACCTTC.